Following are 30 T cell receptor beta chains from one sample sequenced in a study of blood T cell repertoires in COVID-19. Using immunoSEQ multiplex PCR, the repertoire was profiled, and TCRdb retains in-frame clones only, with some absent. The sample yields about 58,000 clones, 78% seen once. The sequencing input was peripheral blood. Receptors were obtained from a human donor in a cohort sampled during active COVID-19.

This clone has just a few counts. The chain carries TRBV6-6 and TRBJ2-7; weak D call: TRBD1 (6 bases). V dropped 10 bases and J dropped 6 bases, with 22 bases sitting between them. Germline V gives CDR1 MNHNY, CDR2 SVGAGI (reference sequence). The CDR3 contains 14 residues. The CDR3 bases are TGTGCCACCCGAGGCCCAGGGGCCCGTTCCGAGCAGTACTTC. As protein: CATRGPGARSEQYF.

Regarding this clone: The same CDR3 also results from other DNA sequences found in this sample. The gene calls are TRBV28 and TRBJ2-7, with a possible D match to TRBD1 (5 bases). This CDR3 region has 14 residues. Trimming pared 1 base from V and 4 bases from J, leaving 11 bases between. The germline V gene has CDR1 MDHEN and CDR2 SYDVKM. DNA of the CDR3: TGTGCCAGCAGTTTATACTCAGGGCTTTACGAGCAGTACTTC. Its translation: CASSLYSGLYEQYF.

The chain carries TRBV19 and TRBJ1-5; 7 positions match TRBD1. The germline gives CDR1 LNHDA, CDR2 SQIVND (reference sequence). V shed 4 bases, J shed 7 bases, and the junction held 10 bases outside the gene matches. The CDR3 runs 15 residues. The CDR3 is CASSTQGVREQPQHF. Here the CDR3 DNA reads TGTGCCAGTAGTACCCAGGGGGTGAGGGAACAGCCCCAGCATTTT. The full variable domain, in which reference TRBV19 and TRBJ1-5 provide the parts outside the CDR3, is DGGITQSPKYLFRKEGQNVTLSCEQNLNHDAMYWYRQDPGQGLRLIYYSQIVNDFQKGDIAEGYSVSREKKESFPLTVTSAQKNPTAFYLCASSTQGVREQPQHFGDGTRLSIL.

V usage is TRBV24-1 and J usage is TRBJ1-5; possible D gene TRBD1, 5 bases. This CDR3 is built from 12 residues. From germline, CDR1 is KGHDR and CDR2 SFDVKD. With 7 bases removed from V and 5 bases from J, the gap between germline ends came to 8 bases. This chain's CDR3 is CATRQGDQPQHF. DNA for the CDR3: TGTGCCACCAGGCAGGGTGATCAGCCCCAGCATTTT.

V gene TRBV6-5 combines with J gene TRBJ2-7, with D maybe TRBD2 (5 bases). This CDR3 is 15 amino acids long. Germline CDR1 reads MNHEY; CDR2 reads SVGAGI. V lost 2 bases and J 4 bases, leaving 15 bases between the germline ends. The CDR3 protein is CASSYGGGGTYEQYF. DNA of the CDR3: TGTGCCAGCAGTTACGGTGGCGGAGGTACTTACGAGCAGTACTTC.

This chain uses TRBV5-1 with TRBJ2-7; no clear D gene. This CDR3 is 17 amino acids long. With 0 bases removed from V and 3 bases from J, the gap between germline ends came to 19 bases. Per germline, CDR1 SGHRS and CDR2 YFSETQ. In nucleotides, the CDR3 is TGCGCCAGCAGCTTGGGTGTCAGTGGTGGCAGATACTACGAGCAGTACTTC. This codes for CASSLGVSGGRYYEQYF.

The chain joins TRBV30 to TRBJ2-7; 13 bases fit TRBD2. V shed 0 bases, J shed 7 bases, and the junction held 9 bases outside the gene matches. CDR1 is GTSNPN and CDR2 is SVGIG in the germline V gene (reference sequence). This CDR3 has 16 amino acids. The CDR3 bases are TGTGCCTGGAGTGTACATCGACTAGCGGGGGGTCCAGAGCAGTACTTC. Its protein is CAWSVHRLAGGPEQYF.

CDR3 bases: TGTGCCAGCAGCTTGGCGGGCTCTAGGGATTCACCCCTCCACTTT. It encodes CASSLAGSRDSPLHF. The rearrangement links TRBV7-2 to TRBJ1-6; D remains ambiguous. From germline, CDR1 is SGHTA and CDR2 FQGNSA. Trimming stripped 3 bases from V and 8 bases from J, with 14 bases between. CDR3 length: 15 residues. The full variable domain, completed using reference TRBV7-2 and TRBJ1-6, is GAGVSQSPSNKVTEKGKDVELRCDPISGHTALYWYRQSLGQGLEFLIYFQGNSAPDKSGLPSDRFSAERTGGSVSTLTIQRTQQEDSAVYLCASSLAGSRDSPLHFGNGTRLTVT.

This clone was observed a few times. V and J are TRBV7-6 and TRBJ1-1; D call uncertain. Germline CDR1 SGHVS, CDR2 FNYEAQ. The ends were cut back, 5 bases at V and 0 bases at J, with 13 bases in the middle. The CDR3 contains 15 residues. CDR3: CASSPREPMNTEAFF. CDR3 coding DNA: TGTGCCAGCAGCCCCCGGGAGCCCATGAACACTGAAGCTTTCTTT.

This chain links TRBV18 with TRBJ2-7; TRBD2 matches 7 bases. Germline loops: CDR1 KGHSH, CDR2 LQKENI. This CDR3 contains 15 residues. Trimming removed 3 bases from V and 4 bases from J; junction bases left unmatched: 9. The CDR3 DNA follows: TGTGCCAGCTCACCCCTAGCGGCATCGCTTTACGAGCAGTACTTC. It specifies CASSPLAASLYEQYF. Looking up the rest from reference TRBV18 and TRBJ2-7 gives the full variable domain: NAGVMQNPRHLVRRRGQEARLRCSPMKGHSHVYWYRQLPEEGLKFMVYLQKENIIDESGMPKERFSAEFPKEGPSILRIQQVVRGDSAAYFCASSPLAASLYEQYFGPGTRLTVT.

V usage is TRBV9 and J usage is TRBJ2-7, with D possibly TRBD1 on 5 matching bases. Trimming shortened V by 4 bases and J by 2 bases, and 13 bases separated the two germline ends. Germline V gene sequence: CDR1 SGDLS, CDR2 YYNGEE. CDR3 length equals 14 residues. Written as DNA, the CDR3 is TGTGCCAGCAGCCCCGGCAGGGTAACCTACGAGCAGTACTTC. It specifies CASSPGRVTYEQYF.

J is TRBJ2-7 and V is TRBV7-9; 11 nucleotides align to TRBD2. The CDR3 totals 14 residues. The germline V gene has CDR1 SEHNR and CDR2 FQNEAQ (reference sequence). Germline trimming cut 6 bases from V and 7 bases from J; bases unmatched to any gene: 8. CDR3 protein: CASSLAGGIREQYF. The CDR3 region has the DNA TGTGCCAGCAGTCTAGCGGGAGGTATAAGGGAGCAGTACTTC.

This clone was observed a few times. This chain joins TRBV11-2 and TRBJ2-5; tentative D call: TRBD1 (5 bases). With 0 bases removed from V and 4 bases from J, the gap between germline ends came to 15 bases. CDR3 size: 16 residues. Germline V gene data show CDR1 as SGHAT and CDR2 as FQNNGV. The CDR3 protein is CASSLDVGRVGETQYF. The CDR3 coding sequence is TGTGCCAGCAGCTTAGATGTTGGCAGGGTCGGAGAGACCCAGTACTTC.

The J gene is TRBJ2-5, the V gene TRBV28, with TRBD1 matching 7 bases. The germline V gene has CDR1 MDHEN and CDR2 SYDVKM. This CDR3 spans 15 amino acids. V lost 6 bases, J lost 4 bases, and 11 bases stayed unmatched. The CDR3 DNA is TGTGCCAGCAGGTTTTGGACAGGAGGTCGAGAGACCCAGTACTTC. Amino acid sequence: CASRFWTGGRETQYF.

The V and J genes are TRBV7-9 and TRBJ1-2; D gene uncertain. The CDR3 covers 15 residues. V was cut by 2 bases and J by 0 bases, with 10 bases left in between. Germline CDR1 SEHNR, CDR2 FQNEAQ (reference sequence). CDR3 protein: CASSLNSPPNYGYTF. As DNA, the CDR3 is TGTGCCAGCAGCTTAAACAGCCCGCCTAACTATGGCTACACCTTC.

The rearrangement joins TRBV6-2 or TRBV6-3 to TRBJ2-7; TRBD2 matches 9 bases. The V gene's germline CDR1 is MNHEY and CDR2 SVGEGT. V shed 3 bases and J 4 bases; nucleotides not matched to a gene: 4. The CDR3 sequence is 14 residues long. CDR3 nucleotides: TGTGCCAGCAGTTATGGCGGGAGGGGATACGAGCAGTACTTC. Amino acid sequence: CASSYGGRGYEQYF.

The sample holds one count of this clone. The CDR3 spells CASSASQGFNTEAFF. DNA of the CDR3: TGTGCCAGCAGCGCCTCACAGGGATTTAACACTGAAGCTTTCTTT. The rearrangement links TRBV5-5 to TRBJ1-1; D may be TRBD1 (6 bases). Germline CDR1 is SGHKS and CDR2 is YYEKEE (reference sequence). This CDR3 contains 15 residues. The germline V and J ends were trimmed by 4 bases and 2 bases, with 15 bases remaining between them.

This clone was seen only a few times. The CDR3 sequence: CASSRGGSATSYEQYF. CDR3 in DNA: TGTGCCAGCTCACGCGGCGGGTCAGCAACTTCCTACGAGCAGTACTTC. The V and J genes are TRBV18 and TRBJ2-7, with D perhaps TRBD2 (5 bases). The V end was cut by 4 bases, the J end by 1 base, with 17 bases between. CDR3 length: 16 amino acids. The germline V gene has CDR1 KGHSH and CDR2 LQKENI.

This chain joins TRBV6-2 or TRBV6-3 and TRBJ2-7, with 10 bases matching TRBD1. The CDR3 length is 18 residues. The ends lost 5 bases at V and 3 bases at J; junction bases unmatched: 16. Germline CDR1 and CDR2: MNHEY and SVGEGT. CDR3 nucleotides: TGTGCCAGCAGTATAGAATCCCCGGGACAGGGGATTATCTACGAGCAGTACTTC. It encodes CASSIESPGQGIIYEQYF.

The DNA for the CDR3 is TGTGCCAGCAGCCACAATATCGGCAGGGGGCTAGGTCAGCCCCAGCATTTT. This codes for CASSHNIGRGLGQPQHF. The gene calls are TRBV28 and TRBJ1-5, with 8 bases lining up with TRBD1. The germline V gene encodes CDR1 MDHEN and CDR2 SYDVKM. This CDR3 spans 17 amino acids. The V gene end was trimmed by 6 bases and the J gene end by 6 bases; junction bases not matched to a gene: 16.

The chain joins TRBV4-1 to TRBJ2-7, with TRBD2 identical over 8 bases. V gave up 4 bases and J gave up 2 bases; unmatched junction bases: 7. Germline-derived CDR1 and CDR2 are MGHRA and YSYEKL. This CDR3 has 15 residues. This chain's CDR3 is CASSPGSGAPYEQYF. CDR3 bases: TGCGCCAGCAGCCCGGGTAGCGGGGCGCCCTACGAGCAGTACTTC.

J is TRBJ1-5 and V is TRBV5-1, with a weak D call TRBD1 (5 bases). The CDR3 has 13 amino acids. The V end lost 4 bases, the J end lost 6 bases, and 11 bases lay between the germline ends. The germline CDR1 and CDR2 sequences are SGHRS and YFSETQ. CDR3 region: CASSIDSLQPQHF. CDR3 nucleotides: TGCGCCAGCAGCATCGACAGCCTTCAGCCCCAGCATTTT. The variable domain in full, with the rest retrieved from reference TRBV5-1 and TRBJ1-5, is KAGVTQTPRYLIKTRGQQVTLSCSPISGHRSVSWYQQTPGQGLQFLFEYFSETQRNKGNFPGRFSGRQFSNSRSEMNVSTLELGDSALYLCASSIDSLQPQHFGDGTRLSIL.

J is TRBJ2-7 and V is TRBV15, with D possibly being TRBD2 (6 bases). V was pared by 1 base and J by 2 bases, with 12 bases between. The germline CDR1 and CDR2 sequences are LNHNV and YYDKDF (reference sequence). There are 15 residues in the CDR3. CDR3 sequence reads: CATSRGGDPPYEQYF. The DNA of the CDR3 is TGTGCCACCAGCAGAGGGGGGGACCCCCCCTACGAGCAGTACTTC.

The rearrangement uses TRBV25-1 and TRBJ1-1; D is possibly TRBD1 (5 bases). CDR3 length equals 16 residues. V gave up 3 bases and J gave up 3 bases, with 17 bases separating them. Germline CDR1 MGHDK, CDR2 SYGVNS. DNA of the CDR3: TGTGCCAGCAGTGACATATTCCGGGGGGAGGACACTGAAGCTTTCTTT. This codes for CASSDIFRGEDTEAFF.

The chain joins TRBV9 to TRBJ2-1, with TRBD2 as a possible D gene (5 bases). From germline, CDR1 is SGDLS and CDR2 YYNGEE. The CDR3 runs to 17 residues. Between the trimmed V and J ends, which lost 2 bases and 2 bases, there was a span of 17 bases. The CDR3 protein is CASSVYELAVTYNEQFF. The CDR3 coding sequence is TGTGCCAGCAGCGTGTATGAGCTAGCCGTTACCTACAATGAGCAGTTCTTC.

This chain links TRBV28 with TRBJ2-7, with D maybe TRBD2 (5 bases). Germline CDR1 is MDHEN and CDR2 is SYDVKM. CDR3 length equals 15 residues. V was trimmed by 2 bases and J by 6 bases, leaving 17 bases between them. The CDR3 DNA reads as TGTGCCAGCAGTTTAAGTGCGGGCTCAAGGGTCGAGCAGTACTTC. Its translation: CASSLSAGSRVEQYF. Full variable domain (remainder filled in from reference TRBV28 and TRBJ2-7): DVKVTQSSRYLVKRTGEKVFLECVQDMDHENMFWYRQDPGLGLRLIYFSYDVKMKEKGDIPEGYSVSREKKERFSLILESASTNQTSMYLCASSLSAGSRVEQYFGPGTRLTVT.

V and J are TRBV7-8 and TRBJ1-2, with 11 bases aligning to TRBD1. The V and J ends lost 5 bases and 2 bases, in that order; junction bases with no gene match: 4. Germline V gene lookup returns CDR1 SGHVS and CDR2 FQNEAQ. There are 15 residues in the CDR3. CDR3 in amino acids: CASSPRDRGNYGYTF. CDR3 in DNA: TGTGCCAGCAGCCCGCGGGACAGGGGGAACTATGGCTACACCTTC.

DNA for the CDR3: TGTGCCAGCAGGTCTCTTACAGGGGGATGGGACTATGGCTACACCTTC. Translated: CASRSLTGGWDYGYTF. This rearrangement joins TRBV27 to TRBJ1-2; 8 bases line up with TRBD1. This CDR3 region has 16 residues. The junction had 12 bases not matched to a gene; V was cut back by 6 bases and J by 3 bases. Germline values: CDR1 MNHEY, CDR2 SMNVEV (reference sequence).

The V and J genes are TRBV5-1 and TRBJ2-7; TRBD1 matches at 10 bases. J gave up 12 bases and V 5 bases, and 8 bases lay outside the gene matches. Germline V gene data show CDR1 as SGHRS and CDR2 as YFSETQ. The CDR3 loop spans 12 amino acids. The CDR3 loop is CASRSPGQGMYF. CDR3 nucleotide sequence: TGCGCCAGCAGGTCACCGGGACAGGGGATGTACTTC.

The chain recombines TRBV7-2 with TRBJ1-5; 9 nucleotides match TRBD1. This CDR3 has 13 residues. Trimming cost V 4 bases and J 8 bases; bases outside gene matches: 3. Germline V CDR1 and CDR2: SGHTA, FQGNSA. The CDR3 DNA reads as TGTGCCAGCAGCTCGGACAGGGGAGAGCCCCAGCATTTT. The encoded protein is CASSSDRGEPQHF.